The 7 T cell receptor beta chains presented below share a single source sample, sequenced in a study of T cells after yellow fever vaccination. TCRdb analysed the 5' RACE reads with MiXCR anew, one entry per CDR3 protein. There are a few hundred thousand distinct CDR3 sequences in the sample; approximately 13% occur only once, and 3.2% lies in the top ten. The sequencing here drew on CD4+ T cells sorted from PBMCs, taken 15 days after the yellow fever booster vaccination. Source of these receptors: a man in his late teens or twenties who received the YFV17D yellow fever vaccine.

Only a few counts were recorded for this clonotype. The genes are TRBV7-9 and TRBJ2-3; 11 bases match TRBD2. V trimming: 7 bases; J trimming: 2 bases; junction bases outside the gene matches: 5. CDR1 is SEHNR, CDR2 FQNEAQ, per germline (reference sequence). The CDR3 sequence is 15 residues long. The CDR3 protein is CASTSSGGNTDTQYF. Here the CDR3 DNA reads TGTGCCAGCACCTCTAGCGGGGGGAACACAGATACGCAGTATTTT.

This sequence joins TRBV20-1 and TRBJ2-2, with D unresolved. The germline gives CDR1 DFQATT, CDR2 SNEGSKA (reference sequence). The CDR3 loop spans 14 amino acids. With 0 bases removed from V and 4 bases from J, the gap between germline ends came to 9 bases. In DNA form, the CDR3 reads TGCAGTGCTAGAGATCCGGCTTCCACCGGGGAGCTGTTTTTT. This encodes CSARDPASTGELFF.

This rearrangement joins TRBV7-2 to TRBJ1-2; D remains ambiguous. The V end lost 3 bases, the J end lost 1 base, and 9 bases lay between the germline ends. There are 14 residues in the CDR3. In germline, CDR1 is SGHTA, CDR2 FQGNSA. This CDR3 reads CASSFPYNNYGYTF. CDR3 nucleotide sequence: TGTGCCAGCAGCTTCCCCTATAATAACTATGGCTACACCTTC.

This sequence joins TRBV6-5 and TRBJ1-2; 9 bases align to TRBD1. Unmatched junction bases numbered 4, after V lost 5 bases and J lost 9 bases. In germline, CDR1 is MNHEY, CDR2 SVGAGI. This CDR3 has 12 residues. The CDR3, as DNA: TGTGCCAGCAGTCCGGGACAGGGTCGCTACACCTTC. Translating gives CASSPGQGRYTF.

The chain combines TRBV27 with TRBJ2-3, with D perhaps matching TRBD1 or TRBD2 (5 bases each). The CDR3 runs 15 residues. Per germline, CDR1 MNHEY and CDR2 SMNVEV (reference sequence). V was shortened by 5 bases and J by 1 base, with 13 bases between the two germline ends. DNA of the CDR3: TGTGCCAGCAGTCCCCGGGGCATCGGCACAGATACGCAGTATTTT. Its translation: CASSPRGIGTDTQYF.

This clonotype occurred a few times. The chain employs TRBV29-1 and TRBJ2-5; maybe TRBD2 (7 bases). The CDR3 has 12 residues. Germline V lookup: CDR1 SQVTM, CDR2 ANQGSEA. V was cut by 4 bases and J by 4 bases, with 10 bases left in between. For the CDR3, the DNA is TGCAGCGTTGGAGGGGGGGGAGAGACCCAGTACTTC. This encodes CSVGGGGETQYF.

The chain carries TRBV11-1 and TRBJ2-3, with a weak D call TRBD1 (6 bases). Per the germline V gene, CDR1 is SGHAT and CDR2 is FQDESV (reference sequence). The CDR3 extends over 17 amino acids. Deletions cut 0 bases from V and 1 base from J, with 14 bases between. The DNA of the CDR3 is TGTGCCAGCAGCTTAGCGCCGAGGACAGCAGGCACAGATACGCAGTATTTT. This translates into CASSLAPRTAGTDTQYF.